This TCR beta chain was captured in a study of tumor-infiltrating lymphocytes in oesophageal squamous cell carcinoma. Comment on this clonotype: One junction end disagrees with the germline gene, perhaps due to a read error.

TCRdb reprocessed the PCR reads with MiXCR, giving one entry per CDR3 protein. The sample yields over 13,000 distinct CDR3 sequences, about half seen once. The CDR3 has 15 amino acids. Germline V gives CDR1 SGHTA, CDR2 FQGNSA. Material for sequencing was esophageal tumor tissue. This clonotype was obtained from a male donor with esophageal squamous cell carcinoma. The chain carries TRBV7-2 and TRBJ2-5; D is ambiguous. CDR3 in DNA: TGTGCCAGCAGCTTAAAGGACCTTTATAATTCACCCCTCCACTTC. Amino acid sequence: CASSLKDLYNSPLHF. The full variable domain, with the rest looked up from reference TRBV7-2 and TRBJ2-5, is GAGVSQSPSNKVTEKGKDVELRCDPISGHTALYWYRQSLGQGLEFLIYFQGNSAPDKSGLPSDRFSAERTGGSVSTLTIQRTQQEDSAVYLCASSLKDLYNSPLHFGPGTRLLVL.